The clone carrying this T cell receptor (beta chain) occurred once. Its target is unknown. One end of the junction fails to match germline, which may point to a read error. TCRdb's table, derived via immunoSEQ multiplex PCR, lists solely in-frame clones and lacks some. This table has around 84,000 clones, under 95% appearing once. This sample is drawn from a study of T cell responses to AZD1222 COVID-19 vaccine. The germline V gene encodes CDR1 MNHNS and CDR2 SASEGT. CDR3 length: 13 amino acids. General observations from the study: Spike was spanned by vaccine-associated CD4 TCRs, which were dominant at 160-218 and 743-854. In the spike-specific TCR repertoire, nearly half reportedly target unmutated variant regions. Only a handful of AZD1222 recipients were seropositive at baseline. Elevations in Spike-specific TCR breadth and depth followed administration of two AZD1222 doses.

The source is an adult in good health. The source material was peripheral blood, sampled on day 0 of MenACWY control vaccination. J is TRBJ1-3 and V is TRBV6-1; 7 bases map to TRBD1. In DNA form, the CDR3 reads TGTGCCAGCAGTGAAGCGCAGGGGGGGACACAGGATTTT. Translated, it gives CASSEAQGGTQDF.